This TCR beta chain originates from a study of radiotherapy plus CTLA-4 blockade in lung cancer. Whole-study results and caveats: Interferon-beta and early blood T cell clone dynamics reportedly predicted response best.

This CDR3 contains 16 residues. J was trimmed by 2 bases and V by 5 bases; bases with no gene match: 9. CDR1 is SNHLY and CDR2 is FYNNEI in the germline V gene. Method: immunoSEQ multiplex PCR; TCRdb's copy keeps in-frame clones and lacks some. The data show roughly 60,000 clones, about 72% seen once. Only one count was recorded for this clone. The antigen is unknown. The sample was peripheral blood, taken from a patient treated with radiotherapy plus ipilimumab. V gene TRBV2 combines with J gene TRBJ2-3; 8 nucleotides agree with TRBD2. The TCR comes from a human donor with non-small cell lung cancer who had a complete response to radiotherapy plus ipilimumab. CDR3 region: CASSLTSGPYTDTQYF. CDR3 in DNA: TGTGCCAGCAGTCTTACTAGCGGCCCATACACAGATACGCAGTATTTT.